The T cell receptor beta chain under discussion was sequenced for a study of regulatory T cells in long-lasting Graves disease. CDR3-region Arm-PCR and iRepertoire HTBI primers produced the TCR beta libraries. TCRdb re-analysed the multiplex PCR reads in MiXCR, keeping a single row per CDR3 protein. The table records 550,000 to 650,000 distinct CDR3 sequences, 15% to 20% of them present only once. The time point was: newly diagnosed GD, antithyroid drugs for less than 3 months. Generation of the TCR library employed RNA extracted from PBMCs. The patients were drawn from one endocrinology department in Xi'an, China. These same data were also listed under a study on T cells in Graves' hyperthyroidism and ophthalmopathy. That investigation notes: Diagnostic assessment was based on clinical symptoms, serum thyroxine and TRAb, thyroid ultrasound and orbital computed tomography.

The TCR sequence derives from a man between 18 and 35 years old with Graves disease. The starting material was peripheral blood mononuclear cells (PBMCs), obtained at new diagnosis, from a patient treated with antithyroid drugs.

In DNA, the CDR3 is TGTGCCAGCTCCGGCCACGAGGTCGACGAGCAGTACTTC. Translation gives CASSGHEVDEQYF. The rearrangement joins TRBV6-1 to TRBJ2-7; no definite D call. CDR1 and CDR2 from the germline V gene are MNHNS and SASEGT. This CDR3 has 13 amino acids. V lost 8 bases to trimming and J lost 5 bases, with 16 bases between them.